This TCR beta chain was found in a study of blood T cell repertoires in COVID-19. Across the whole study: Spain, Italy and the United States supplied samples that represented acute and convalescent COVID-19.

Produced via immunoSEQ multiplex PCR; TCRdb's table is partial and in-frame only. This repertoire shows approximately 100,000 clones, almost 90% found once; its top ten account for about 3%. This CDR3 contains 13 residues. Germline assignment: CDR1 MNHEY and CDR2 SVGAGI. Trimming removed 5 bases at V and 7 bases at J, with 14 bases between. The chain is built from TRBV6-5 and TRBJ1-2, with unresolved D. The receptor was derived from a human donor in a cohort sampled during active COVID-19. The sample consisted of peripheral blood. The CDR3 bases are TGTGCCAGCAGTCGAGAAATGGTCGGTGGCTACACCTTC. It specifies CASSREMVGGYTF.